The 27 T cell receptor beta chains below come from one sample, sequenced in a study of early stage breast cancer tumors. This table comes from immunoSEQ multiplex PCR, and its TCRdb copy is limited to in-frame clones, with some not included. The sample has around 28,000 clones, more than 65% seen once. The sample comprised breast tumor tissue. The receptors were sampled from a person between 30 and 45 years old with breast cancer.

The chain employs TRBV6-6 and TRBJ1-2, with 7 bases that match TRBD1. The CDR3 is 14 residues long. Germline CDR1 and CDR2: MNHNY and SVGAGI (reference sequence). V trimming: 9 bases; J trimming: 5 bases; junction bases outside the gene matches: 12. The CDR3 loop reads CASHPGQRFYGYTF. As DNA, the CDR3 is TGTGCCAGTCATCCGGGACAGAGATTTTATGGCTACACCTTC.

The chain carries TRBV5-4 and TRBJ2-5; D not certain. CDR3 length equals 13 residues. V gave up 0 bases and J gave up 2 bases, with 5 bases separating them. Germline CDR1 is SGHNT and CDR2 is YYREEE (reference sequence). The CDR3 nucleotides read TGTGCCAGCAGCTTGGACGGTCAAGAGACCCAGTACTTC. Translation gives CASSLDGQETQYF.

The rearrangement links TRBV5-1 to TRBJ2-7; D unresolved. V was trimmed by 0 bases and J by 5 bases, leaving 15 bases between them. The CDR3 contains 15 residues. Looked up from germline, CDR1 is SGHRS and CDR2 is YFSETQ. The CDR3 DNA reads as TGCGCCAGCAGCTTGGAGGGCGGCTCTGGGGACGAGCAGTACTTC. Translating it yields CASSLEGGSGDEQYF.

This chain links TRBV7-9 with TRBJ2-1; D assignment may be TRBD1 or TRBD2 (5 bases each). V lost 3 bases and J 7 bases, leaving 10 bases between the germline ends. Looked up from germline, CDR1 is SEHNR and CDR2 is FQNEAQ (reference sequence). The CDR3 sequence is 13 residues long. This chain's CDR3 is CASSLGPGNEQFF. DNA for the CDR3: TGTGCCAGCAGCTTGGGACCAGGGAATGAGCAGTTCTTC.

Judged by abundance, this clone is large. The rearrangement joins TRBV4-1 to TRBJ2-7; D is perhaps TRBD1 (5 bases). The CDR3 is 13 residues long. The germline V gene has CDR1 MGHRA and CDR2 YSYEKL. V was cut by 1 base and J by 4 bases, with 8 bases left in between. As DNA, the CDR3 is TGCGCCAGCAGCCAAGTTTACAGGTACGAGCAGTACTTC. Protein sequence: CASSQVYRYEQYF.

This rearrangement joins TRBV6-1 to TRBJ1-2; D possibly corresponds to TRBD1 (6 bases). The CDR3 is 15 amino acids. Deletions cut 7 bases from V and 2 bases from J, with 17 bases between. The germline gives CDR1 MNHNS, CDR2 SASEGT. Written as DNA, the CDR3 is TGTGCCAGCACCTTAAGGGGGACGTTGAACTATGGCTACACCTTC. It is translated as CASTLRGTLNYGYTF.

V is TRBV10-3 and J is TRBJ2-5, with TRBD1 matching 8 bases. The V segment lost 5 bases and the J segment 4 bases; nucleotides outside the gene matches: 3. Looked up from germline, CDR1 is ENHRY and CDR2 is SYGVKD. The length of the CDR3 is 13 residues. The CDR3 region is CAISPGGPETQYF. CDR3 nucleotides: TGTGCCATCAGTCCAGGGGGCCCAGAGACCCAGTACTTC.

DNA for the CDR3: TGTGCCACCAGCAGAGATCAGGGACCCTCTGGCTACACCTTC. It translates to CATSRDQGPSGYTF. The chain couples TRBV15 to TRBJ1-2, with D possibly TRBD1 on 5 matching bases. This CDR3 region has 14 residues. Trimming shortened V by 0 bases and J by 7 bases, and 12 bases separated the two germline ends. The V gene's germline CDR1 is LNHNV and CDR2 YYDKDF (reference sequence).

This clone turned up a few times. This chain connects TRBV6-5 to TRBJ2-7; a possible D gene is TRBD1 (5 bases). CDR3 size: 13 residues. Per germline, CDR1 MNHEY and CDR2 SVGAGI. Trimming pared 2 bases from V and 2 bases from J, leaving 7 bases between. The CDR3 loop is CASSYRTTYEQYF. CDR3 bases: TGTGCCAGCAGTTACCGGACAACCTACGAGCAGTACTTC.

As for this clone: The junction departs from the called germline gene at one end, perhaps through a read error. The chain links TRBV11-2 to TRBJ2-5; the D gene could be TRBD1 or TRBD2 (5 bases each). This CDR3 has 12 amino acids. The V gene's germline CDR1 is SGHAT and CDR2 FQNNGV. The CDR3 nucleotides are TGTGCCAGCAGCCAGGGACCCTGGAGTTTCAACTTC. Its translation: CASSQGPWSFNF.

This clone showed up just a few times. The genes are TRBV5-6 and TRBJ2-7, with 9 positions matching TRBD2. The CDR3 covers 14 residues. The junction had 1 base not matched to a gene; V was cut back by 0 bases and J by 3 bases. CDR1 is SGHDT and CDR2 is YYEEEE in the germline V gene. CDR3 amino acids: CASSLGREGYEQYF. The CDR3 DNA is TGTGCCAGCAGCTTGGGGCGGGAGGGCTACGAGCAGTACTTC.

The chain combines TRBV27 with TRBJ2-7; 9 bases match TRBD1. Trimming took 2 bases from V and 6 from J; bases not matched to a gene: 11. This CDR3 comprises 16 residues. Germline V gene data show CDR1 as MNHEY and CDR2 as SMNVEV (reference sequence). Here the CDR3 reads CASSLNLETGGSEQYF. CDR3 nucleotide sequence: TGTGCCAGCAGTTTAAACCTCGAGACAGGGGGGTCCGAGCAGTACTTC.

In its sample, this clone was seen a few times. CDR3 DNA: TGTGCCAGTAGTATCAGCAGCTCACCCCTCCACTTT. The encoded protein is CASSISSSPLHF. V gene TRBV19 combines with J gene TRBJ1-6; D call uncertain. V was shortened by 3 bases and J by 10 bases, with 7 bases between the two germline ends. There are 12 residues in the CDR3. The germline gives CDR1 LNHDA, CDR2 SQIVND (reference sequence).

The chain carries TRBV27 and TRBJ2-1, with TRBD1 matching 9 bases. Germline CDR1 and CDR2: MNHEY and SMNVEV (reference sequence). The CDR3 contains 12 residues. Losses at the gene ends were 5 bases for V and 8 bases for J; bases not matched to a gene: 1. CDR3 residues: CASSRTGDEQFF. The CDR3, as DNA: TGTGCCAGCAGTAGGACAGGGGATGAGCAGTTCTTC.

The chain recombines TRBV5-4 with TRBJ1-2; 9 positions match TRBD1. The CDR3 has 15 residues. V lost 0 bases, J lost 8 bases, and 8 bases stayed unmatched. Per germline, CDR1 SGHNT and CDR2 YYREEE (reference sequence). The CDR3 here is CASSLGDRGGEGYTF. In DNA form, the CDR3 reads TGTGCCAGCAGCTTGGGTGACAGGGGGGGAGAAGGCTACACCTTC.

The genes are TRBV30 and TRBJ1-4, with D perhaps matching TRBD1 (6 bases). The germline CDR1 and CDR2 sequences are GTSNPN and SVGIG (reference sequence). The CDR3 extends over 13 amino acids. V was trimmed by 4 bases and J by 7 bases, leaving 13 bases between them. The CDR3 protein is CAWTDRLGEKLFF. The CDR3 DNA is TGTGCCTGGACCGACAGGTTGGGTGAAAAACTGTTTTTT. Drawing the rest from reference TRBV30 and TRBJ1-4, the complete variable domain is SQTIHQWPATLVQPVGSPLSLECTVEGTSNPNLYWYRQAAGRGLQLLFYSVGIGQISSEVPQNLSASRPQDRQFILSSKKLLLSDSGFYLCAWTDRLGEKLFFGSGTQLSVL.

The rearrangement uses TRBV5-4 and TRBJ2-5; maybe TRBD1 (6 bases). V was cut by 4 bases and J by 2 bases, with 12 bases left in between. The germline gives CDR1 SGHNT, CDR2 YYREEE (reference sequence). This CDR3 spans 14 amino acids. CDR3 in amino acids: CASSQQGAQETQYF. As DNA, the CDR3 is TGTGCCAGCAGCCAACAGGGTGCTCAAGAGACCCAGTACTTC.

The genes are TRBV20-1 and TRBJ2-5; tentative D call: TRBD1 (5 bases). The V gene lost 2 bases and the J gene lost 4 bases, with 5 bases spanning the gap. Germline V CDR1 and CDR2: DFQATT, SNEGSKA (reference sequence). This CDR3 is built from 11 residues. The CDR3 coding sequence is TGCAGTGCTAGACAGGGAGAGACCCAGTACTTC. This encodes CSARQGETQYF.

This chain joins TRBV25-1 and TRBJ2-2; 9 nucleotides match TRBD1. This CDR3 has 16 residues. Germline-derived CDR1 and CDR2 are MGHDK and SYGVNS. The ends lost 7 bases at V and 4 bases at J; junction bases unmatched: 10. The CDR3, as DNA: TGTGCCAGCACGAAGTACCGGGACAGGGTCACCGGGGAGCTGTTTTTT. It codes for CASTKYRDRVTGELFF.

V usage is TRBV14 and J usage is TRBJ2-7, with TRBD2 as a possible D gene (6 bases). Germline lookup yields CDR1 SGHDN and CDR2 FVKESK. Trimming removed 4 bases at V and 9 bases at J, with 13 bases between. CDR3 length equals 12 residues. Written as DNA, the CDR3 is TGTGCCAGCAGCCCTGGGACTCCCTTGCAGTACTTC. Translation: CASSPGTPLQYF.

CDR3 DNA: TGTGCCAGCAGCCTAACTAGCGGGAGATGGGGTGAGCAGTTCTTC. It specifies CASSLTSGRWGEQFF. The rearrangement links TRBV11-2 to TRBJ2-1; 11 bases match TRBD2. The V and J ends lost 5 bases and 9 bases, in that order; junction bases with no gene match: 9. This CDR3 comprises 15 residues. CDR1 is SGHAT and CDR2 is FQNNGV in the germline V gene.

The chain is built from TRBV11-2 and TRBJ1-6; 8 nucleotides align to TRBD1. CDR3 size: 19 residues. In germline, CDR1 is SGHAT, CDR2 FQNNGV. Losses at the gene ends were 4 bases for V and 0 bases for J; bases not matched to a gene: 11. The CDR3 coding sequence is TGTGCCAGCAGCTCACGAGGAGGACAGGGAAGCTCCTATAATTCACCCCTCCACTTT. It is translated as CASSSRGGQGSSYNSPLHF.

This rearrangement joins TRBV4-2 to TRBJ2-2; 7 positions agree with TRBD2. This CDR3 is 16 amino acids long. Germline values: CDR1 LGHNA, CDR2 YNFKEQ. The V and J ends lost 4 bases and 0 bases, in that order; junction bases with no gene match: 5. CDR3 in amino acids: CASSPGAGTNTGELFF. The CDR3 bases are TGTGCCAGCAGCCCCGGAGCGGGAACGAACACCGGGGAGCTGTTTTTT.

This clone appeared once. The chain recombines TRBV6-5 with TRBJ1-2; tentative D call: TRBD1 (6 bases). Germline V gene sequence: CDR1 MNHEY, CDR2 SVGAGI. The V end was cut by 2 bases, the J end by 3 bases, with 13 bases between. The CDR3 spans 15 residues. The CDR3 nucleotides are TGTGCCAGCAGTTACCACAGGGAACGGGACTATGGCTACACCTTC. The encoded protein is CASSYHRERDYGYTF.

The chain recombines TRBV7-9 with TRBJ1-4; TRBD1 might be the D (6 bases). The CDR3 loop spans 15 amino acids. CDR1 and CDR2 (germline): SEHNR, FQNEAQ (reference sequence). V was shortened by 10 bases and J by 3 bases, with 18 bases between the two germline ends. This CDR3 reads CAIGNQGTPNEKLFF. The CDR3 bases are TGTGCCATCGGGAACCAGGGGACTCCTAATGAAAAACTGTTTTTT.

The chain links TRBV14 to TRBJ2-5, with TRBD2 identical over 14 bases. The CDR3 consists of 17 residues. The V gene's germline CDR1 is SGHDN and CDR2 FVKESK. The V gene end was trimmed by 0 bases and the J gene end by 4 bases; junction bases not matched to a gene: 4. CDR3 sequence (DNA): TGTGCCAGCAGCCAAGATTACGGGACTAGCGGGGGAGAGACCCAGTACTTC. It is translated as CASSQDYGTSGGETQYF.

The V call is TRBV9, the J call TRBJ2-5, with TRBD1 matching 7 bases. The CDR3 sequence is 15 residues long. Germline V gene lookup returns CDR1 SGDLS and CDR2 YYNGEE. J lost 4 bases, V lost 3 bases, and 9 bases had no gene match. The CDR3 here is CASSDATGDGETQYF. DNA of the CDR3: TGTGCCAGCAGCGACGCTACAGGGGACGGAGAGACCCAGTACTTC. Supplemented by reference TRBV9 and TRBJ2-5, the full variable domain reads DSGVTQTPKHLITATGQRVTLRCSPRSGDLSVYWYQQSLDQGLQFLIQYYNGEERAKGNILERFSAQQFPDLHSELNLSSLELGDSALYFCASSDATGDGETQYFGPGTRLLVL.